This passage covers 29 T cell receptor beta chains from one sample sequenced in a study of OX40 agonist ivuxolimab in advanced cancers. TCRdb keeps only in-frame clones here, not all; method: immunoSEQ multiplex PCR. The sample holds around 53,000 clones, 60% to 80% seen once. Sequenced here: CD4+ or CD8+ T cells sorted from blood, sampled in a trial of the OX40 agonist ivuxolimab. These receptors were taken from an adult with an advanced solid tumor such as melanoma, head and neck, liver or kidney cancer.

V is TRBV13 and J is TRBJ1-1, with 7 bases aligning to TRBD1. The junction had 15 bases not matched to a gene; V was cut back by 5 bases and J by 6 bases. Germline V gene data show CDR1 as PRHDT and CDR2 as FYEKMQ (reference sequence). CDR3 length: 16 amino acids. CDR3 residues: CASSLPWTGPGSEAFF. In DNA form, the CDR3 reads TGTGCCAGCAGCCTCCCATGGACAGGTCCGGGGTCTGAAGCTTTCTTT.

The CDR3: CASSPPRGTENIQYF. In nucleotides, the CDR3 is TGTGCCAGCAGCCCCCCCCGGGGAACAGAAAACATTCAGTACTTC. The rearrangement links TRBV7-9 to TRBJ2-4; tentative D call: TRBD2 (5 bases). Trimming shortened V by 5 bases and J by 5 bases, and 16 bases separated the two germline ends. From germline, CDR1 is SEHNR and CDR2 FQNEAQ (reference sequence). This CDR3 is built from 15 residues.

This rearrangement joins TRBV6-6 to TRBJ1-4, with D maybe TRBD1 (6 bases). V was clipped by 6 bases and J by 7 bases, with 15 bases between them. This CDR3 is 14 amino acids long. In germline, CDR1 is MNHNY, CDR2 SVGAGI (reference sequence). CDR3 sequence: CASRTTGRGEKLFF. CDR3 DNA sequence: TGTGCCAGCAGAACAACAGGGAGAGGTGAAAAACTGTTTTTT.

The chain joins TRBV6-5 to TRBJ1-1; D gene ambiguous. Germline V gene sequence: CDR1 MNHEY, CDR2 SVGAGI. This CDR3 contains 14 residues. The ends were cut back, 5 bases at V and 1 base at J, with 11 bases in the middle. The CDR3 protein is CASSPRTANTEAFF. In DNA, the CDR3 is TGTGCCAGCAGTCCGCGGACGGCGAACACTGAAGCTTTCTTT.

The gene calls are TRBV15 and TRBJ2-7; D is unclear. This CDR3 is 16 amino acids long. The germline CDR1 and CDR2 sequences are LNHNV and YYDKDF (reference sequence). Trimming left V 0 bases short and J 7 bases short, with 19 bases between. The CDR3 DNA follows: TGTGCCACCAGCAGAGAACGTGCAGGCTCTCTAGAGGAGCAGTACTTC. Protein product: CATSRERAGSLEEQYF.

In this sample, this clone turned up a few times. J is TRBJ2-7 and V is TRBV5-6; D not resolved. The V end was cut by 0 bases, the J end by 1 base, with 8 bases between. The length of the CDR3 is 14 residues. Germline V lookup: CDR1 SGHDT, CDR2 YYEEEE. CDR3 amino acids: CASSLVVSSYEQYF. CDR3 coding DNA: TGTGCCAGCAGCTTGGTGGTCAGTTCCTACGAGCAGTACTTC.

The V call is TRBV18, the J call TRBJ2-3; D is possibly TRBD1 (5 bases). The CDR3 totals 13 residues. CDR1 is KGHSH, CDR2 LQKENI, per germline. V lost 4 bases to trimming and J lost 5 bases, with 10 bases between them. The CDR3 loop reads CASSLTGEDTQYF. In DNA, the CDR3 is TGTGCCAGCTCACTAACAGGTGAAGATACGCAGTATTTT.

V is TRBV7-2 and J is TRBJ2-5, with D possibly TRBD1 on 5 matching bases. V was trimmed by 5 bases and J by 2 bases, leaving 18 bases between them. The CDR3 covers 16 residues. Germline lookup yields CDR1 SGHTA and CDR2 FQGNSA. The CDR3: CASSPRVGVGQETQYF. In DNA form, the CDR3 reads TGTGCCAGCAGCCCCCGGGTAGGGGTAGGGCAAGAGACCCAGTACTTC.

V is TRBV6-5 and J is TRBJ1-2; 7 nucleotides align to TRBD1. CDR1 MNHEY and CDR2 SVGAGI come from the germline V gene. This CDR3 is 15 amino acids long. Trimming removed 5 bases from V and 0 bases from J; junction bases left unmatched: 6. CDR3 DNA: TGTGCCAGCAGTCGGGGGGACAGAGCTAACTATGGCTACACCTTC. Translated: CASSRGDRANYGYTF.

This clone was seen a handful of times. Additional DNA sequences in this sample encode the identical CDR3. The chain's CDR3 is CASSQDRRPETQYF. CDR3 sequence (DNA): TGCGCCAGCAGCCAAGATCGAAGGCCCGAGACCCAGTACTTC. The chain carries TRBV4-3 and TRBJ2-5; D unclear. The CDR3 sequence is 14 residues long. Germline CDR1 is LGHNA and CDR2 is YSLEER. Trimming pared 0 bases from V and 5 bases from J, leaving 10 bases between.

This clone was picked up a small number of times. The V call is TRBV2, the J call TRBJ2-6; 10 bases align to TRBD1. The germline CDR1 and CDR2 sequences are SNHLY and FYNNEI. The CDR3 contains 17 residues. Unmatched junction bases numbered 5, after V lost 6 bases and J lost 0 bases. The chain's CDR3 is CASSLTGGSSGANVLTF. CDR3 in DNA: TGTGCCAGCAGCTTGACAGGGGGCTCCTCTGGGGCCAACGTCCTGACTTTC.

The rearrangement joins TRBV5-1 to TRBJ2-7; D ambiguous. The CDR3 is made up of 18 amino acids. CDR1 is SGHRS and CDR2 is YFSETQ in the germline V gene. V was trimmed by 0 bases and J by 0 bases, leaving 19 bases between them. The DNA for the CDR3 is TGCGCCAGCAGCTTGGACGGACGGAGCCCCACCGGCTCCTACGAGCAGTACTTC. This codes for CASSLDGRSPTGSYEQYF.

The chain has TRBV7-8 and TRBJ1-3; TRBD1 is a possible D gene (5 bases). Germline V gives CDR1 SGHVS, CDR2 FQNEAQ. CDR3 length: 15 residues. Trimming removed 6 bases from V and 2 bases from J, with 14 bases in between. The CDR3 is CASSFFDRAGNTIYF. CDR3 nucleotides: TGTGCCAGCAGTTTCTTCGACAGAGCTGGAAACACCATATATTTT.

The chain couples TRBV30 to TRBJ2-1; D perhaps matches TRBD1 (5 bases). Trimming took 1 base from V and 12 from J, leaving 13 bases between them. CDR1 is GTSNPN, CDR2 SVGIG, per germline (reference sequence). The CDR3 extends over 12 amino acids. The CDR3 region is CAWSAQAPGQFF. The CDR3 region has the DNA TGTGCCTGGAGTGCACAGGCCCCTGGGCAGTTCTTC.

This chain links TRBV6-4 with TRBJ2-3, with 8 bases identical to TRBD2. Trimming at V came to 6 bases and at J to 1 base, leaving 3 bases not matched to a gene. From germline, CDR1 is MRHNA and CDR2 SNTAGT. CDR3 size: 14 residues. CDR3 sequence (DNA): TGTGCCAGCAGCCGCGGGGGGCGCACAGATACGCAGTATTTT. It translates to CASSRGGRTDTQYF.

The genes are TRBV19 and TRBJ1-1; D is uncertain. CDR1 LNHDA and CDR2 SQIVND come from the germline V gene (reference sequence). Between the trimmed V and J ends, which lost 7 bases and 0 bases, there was a span of 18 bases. The CDR3 loop spans 16 amino acids. The CDR3 loop reads CASIPIGRSLNTEAFF. In DNA form, the CDR3 reads TGTGCCAGTATCCCCATAGGGAGGAGTTTGAACACTGAAGCTTTCTTT.

The chain has TRBV7-2 and TRBJ2-3; 9 bases fit TRBD2. Germline lookup yields CDR1 SGHTA and CDR2 FQGNSA. CDR3 length equals 16 residues. V shed 1 base, J shed 6 bases, and the junction held 8 bases outside the gene matches. The CDR3 DNA reads TGTGCCAGCAGCTTAGTTGGTAGCGGGAGCGGCGATACGCAGTATTTT. Its protein is CASSLVGSGSGDTQYF. Complete variable domain (other parts from reference TRBV7-2 and TRBJ2-3): GAGVSQSPSNKVTEKGKDVELRCDPISGHTALYWYRQSLGQGLEFLIYFQGNSAPDKSGLPSDRFSAERTGGSVSTLTIQRTQQEDSAVYLCASSLVGSGSGDTQYFGPGTRLTVL.

The rearrangement joins TRBV18 to TRBJ1-1; 7 bases line up with TRBD1. Looked up from germline, CDR1 is KGHSH and CDR2 is LQKENI. With 3 bases clipped from V and 4 bases from J, the junction kept 8 bases outside the gene matches. There are 15 residues in the CDR3. CDR3 in amino acids: CASSPRQGAGTEAFF. CDR3 coding DNA: TGTGCCAGCTCACCCCGACAGGGCGCGGGCACTGAAGCTTTCTTT.

The chain joins TRBV18 to TRBJ2-1; 9 bases line up with TRBD1. Per the germline V gene, CDR1 is KGHSH and CDR2 is LQKENI. The J segment lost 8 bases and the V segment lost 3 bases, leaving 5 bases of the junction unmatched. The CDR3 contains 14 residues. Here the CDR3 reads CASSPGDREHEQFF. The CDR3 DNA reads as TGTGCCAGCTCACCCGGGGACAGGGAACATGAGCAGTTCTTC.

This chain links TRBV6-5 with TRBJ1-5; D is uncertain. Trimming left V 6 bases short and J 4 bases short, with 7 bases between. Germline-derived CDR1 and CDR2 are MNHEY and SVGAGI. The CDR3 is made up of 12 amino acids. The DNA for the CDR3 is TGTGCCAGCAGGGTTGAGAATCAGCCCCAGCATTTT. It yields the protein CASRVENQPQHF.

V is TRBV25-1 and J is TRBJ2-6; D gene uncertain. Germline assignment: CDR1 MGHDK and CDR2 SYGVNS. CDR3 length equals 15 residues. V lost 4 bases and J lost 1, with 8 bases in between. In DNA form, the CDR3 reads TGTGCCAGCAGTGCCAGGTATTCTGGGGCCAACGTCCTGACTTTC. It encodes CASSARYSGANVLTF.

This sequence joins TRBV29-1 and TRBJ2-7, with D hard to call. The CDR3 consists of 13 residues. Per germline, CDR1 SQVTM and CDR2 ANQGSEA. Deletions cut 3 bases from V and 1 base from J, with 10 bases between. CDR3 in DNA: TGCAGCGTTGAGAGAGAACAGTCCTACGAGCAGTACTTC. Protein sequence: CSVEREQSYEQYF.

This clone appeared a single time. The chain uses TRBV27 and TRBJ2-5; D gene unclear. V was shortened by 5 bases and J by 5 bases, with 21 bases between the two germline ends. Looked up from germline, CDR1 is MNHEY and CDR2 is SMNVEV (reference sequence). The CDR3 totals 16 residues. The CDR3 sequence: CASSTDRPARAETQYF. In DNA, the CDR3 is TGTGCCAGCAGTACTGACCGACCAGCCCGCGCCGAGACCCAGTACTTC.

The chain carries TRBV7-2 and TRBJ2-1; D uncertain. V gave up 0 bases and J gave up 12 bases, with 12 bases separating them. This CDR3 comprises 13 residues. Germline loops: CDR1 SGHTA, CDR2 FQGNSA. In nucleotides, the CDR3 is TGTGCCAGCAGCTTAGCGGGCATCAATACGCAGTTCTTC. Its protein is CASSLAGINTQFF.

The chain recombines TRBV7-7 with TRBJ2-1; a weak D match, TRBD2 (6 bases). Germline assignment: CDR1 SSHAT and CDR2 FNYEAQ (reference sequence). The V end was cut by 4 bases, the J end by 9 bases, with 22 bases between. The CDR3 sequence is 16 residues long. The CDR3 loop reads CASSSREPGVMGEQFF. DNA for the CDR3: TGTGCCAGCAGCTCTCGCGAGCCGGGGGTTATGGGTGAGCAGTTCTTC.

The chain uses TRBV7-9 and TRBJ1-2; 10 nucleotides match TRBD1. V gave up 5 bases and J gave up 9 bases; unmatched junction bases: 6. CDR1 and CDR2 (germline): SEHNR, FQNEAQ (reference sequence). The CDR3 runs 13 residues. CDR3 bases: TGTGCCAGCAGCCTCCGGGACAGGGGTCGCTACACCTTC. Its protein product is CASSLRDRGRYTF.

The rearrangement joins TRBV11-3 to TRBJ2-1; 10 nucleotides align to TRBD1. Trimming cost V 6 bases and J 8 bases; bases outside gene matches: 4. The CDR3 is 13 residues long. Germline assignment: CDR1 SGHNT and CDR2 YENEEA. In DNA form, the CDR3 reads TGTGCCAGCAGTGGACAGGGGGATGATGAGCAGTTCTTC. Translating gives CASSGQGDDEQFF.

The J gene is TRBJ2-1, the V gene TRBV30; the D gene is possibly TRBD2 (5 bases). The germline V and J ends were trimmed by 4 bases and 9 bases, with 10 bases remaining between them. Germline loops: CDR1 GTSNPN, CDR2 SVGIG (reference sequence). The CDR3 consists of 11 residues. The CDR3, as DNA: TGTGCCTGGACTTTAGCGATTGAGCAGTTCTTC. Translation gives CAWTLAIEQFF.

The chain links TRBV6-4 to TRBJ2-1; 11 bases fit TRBD1. V lost 1 base and J lost 9; bases outside the gene matches: 2. Germline CDR1 is MRHNA and CDR2 is SNTAGT. CDR3 length: 14 amino acids. CDR3 loop: CASSDWDRGTEQFF. The CDR3 nucleotides read TGTGCCAGCAGTGACTGGGACAGGGGGACTGAGCAGTTCTTC.